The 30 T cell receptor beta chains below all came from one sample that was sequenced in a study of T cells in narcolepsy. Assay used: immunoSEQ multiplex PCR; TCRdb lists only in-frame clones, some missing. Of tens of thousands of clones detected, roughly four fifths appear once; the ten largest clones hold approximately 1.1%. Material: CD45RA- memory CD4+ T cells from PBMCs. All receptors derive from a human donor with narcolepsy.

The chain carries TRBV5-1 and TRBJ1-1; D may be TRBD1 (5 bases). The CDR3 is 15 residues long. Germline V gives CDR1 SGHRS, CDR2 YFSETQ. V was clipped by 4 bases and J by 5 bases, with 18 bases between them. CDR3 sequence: CASSPGDRFGTEAFF. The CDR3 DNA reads TGCGCCAGCAGCCCGGGGGACCGATTCGGGACTGAAGCTTTCTTT.

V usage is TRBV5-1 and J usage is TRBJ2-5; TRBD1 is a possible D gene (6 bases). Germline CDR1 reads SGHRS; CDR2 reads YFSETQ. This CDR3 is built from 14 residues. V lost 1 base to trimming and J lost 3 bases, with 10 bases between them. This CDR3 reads CASSLMSGEETQYF. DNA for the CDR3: TGCGCCAGCAGCTTGATGTCAGGGGAAGAGACCCAGTACTTC. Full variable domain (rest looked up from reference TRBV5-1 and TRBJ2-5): KAGVTQTPRYLIKTRGQQVTLSCSPISGHRSVSWYQQTPGQGLQFLFEYFSETQRNKGNFPGRFSGRQFSNSRSEMNVSTLELGDSALYLCASSLMSGEETQYFGPGTRLLVL.

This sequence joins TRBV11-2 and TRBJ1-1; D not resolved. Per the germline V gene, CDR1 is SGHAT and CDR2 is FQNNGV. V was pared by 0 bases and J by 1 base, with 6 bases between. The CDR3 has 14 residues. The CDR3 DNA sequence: TGTGCCAGCAGCTTAGAGACTGAGAACACTGAAGCTTTCTTT. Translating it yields CASSLETENTEAFF.

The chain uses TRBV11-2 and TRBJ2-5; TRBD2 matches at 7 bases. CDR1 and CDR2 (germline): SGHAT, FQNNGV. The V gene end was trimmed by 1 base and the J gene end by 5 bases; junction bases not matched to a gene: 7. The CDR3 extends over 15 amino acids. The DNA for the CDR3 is TGTGCCAGCAGCTTAGTTGGGGGGGAAGGGGAGACCCAGTACTTC. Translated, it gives CASSLVGGEGETQYF. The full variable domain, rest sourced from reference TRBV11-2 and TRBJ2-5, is EAGVAQSPRYKIIEKRQSVAFWCNPISGHATLYWYQQILGQGPKLLIQFQNNGVVDDSQLPKDRFSAERLKGVDSTLKIQPAKLEDSAVYLCASSLVGGEGETQYFGPGTRLLVL.

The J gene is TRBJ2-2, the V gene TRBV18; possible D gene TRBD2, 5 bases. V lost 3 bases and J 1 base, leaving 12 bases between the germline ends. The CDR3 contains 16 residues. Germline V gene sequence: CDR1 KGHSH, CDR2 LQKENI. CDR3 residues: CASSPGILLNTGELFF. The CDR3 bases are TGTGCCAGCTCACCCGGGATACTATTGAACACCGGGGAGCTGTTTTTT. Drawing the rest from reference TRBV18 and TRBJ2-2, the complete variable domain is NAGVMQNPRHLVRRRGQEARLRCSPMKGHSHVYWYRQLPEEGLKFMVYLQKENIIDESGMPKERFSAEFPKEGPSILRIQQVVRGDSAAYFCASSPGILLNTGELFFGEGSRLTVL.

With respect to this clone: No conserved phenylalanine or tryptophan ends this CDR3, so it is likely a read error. Written as DNA, the CDR3 is TGTGCCAGCTCACCTTCATCTCAGGGGTACACTGAAGCTTTCCTT. It codes for CASSPSSQGYTEAFL. J is TRBJ1-1 and V is TRBV18, with D perhaps TRBD1 (6 bases). The germline gives CDR1 KGHSH, CDR2 LQKENI. Trimming took off 3 bases at V and 3 bases at J, with 14 bases between the two ends. The CDR3 totals 15 residues.

The CDR3 DNA reads as TGTGCCTGGAGCCCGGGGGCTAAGGAGCAGTACTTC. This gives the protein CAWSPGAKEQYF. The chain combines TRBV30 with TRBJ2-7; either TRBD1 or TRBD2 may fit D (6 bases each). The germline gives CDR1 GTSNPN, CDR2 SVGIG (reference sequence). Trimming cost V 3 bases and J 7 bases, with 13 bases left between them. CDR3 length equals 12 residues.

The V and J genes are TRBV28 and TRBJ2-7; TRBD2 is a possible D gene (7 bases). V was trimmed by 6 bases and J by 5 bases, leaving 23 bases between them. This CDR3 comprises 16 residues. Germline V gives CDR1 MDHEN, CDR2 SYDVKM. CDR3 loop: CASSQGGGLDRNEQYF. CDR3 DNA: TGTGCCAGCAGCCAAGGGGGGGGTCTTGATCGAAACGAGCAGTACTTC. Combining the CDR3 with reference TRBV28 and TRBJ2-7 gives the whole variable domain DVKVTQSSRYLVKRTGEKVFLECVQDMDHENMFWYRQDPGLGLRLIYFSYDVKMKEKGDIPEGYSVSREKKERFSLILESASTNQTSMYLCASSQGGGLDRNEQYFGPGTRLTVT.

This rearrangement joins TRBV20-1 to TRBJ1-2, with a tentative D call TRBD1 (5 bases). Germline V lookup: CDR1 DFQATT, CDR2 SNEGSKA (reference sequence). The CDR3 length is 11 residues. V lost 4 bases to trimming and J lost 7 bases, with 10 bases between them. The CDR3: CSATDSVGYTF. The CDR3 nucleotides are TGCAGTGCTACCGACAGCGTTGGCTACACCTTC.

The CDR3 nucleotides are TGTGCCACCAGCAGAGGGCAAGGTTTCGGAGGCTACACCTTC. It translates to CATSRGQGFGGYTF. The rearrangement uses TRBV15 and TRBJ1-2; D is unresolved. This CDR3 has 14 amino acids. Per the germline V gene, CDR1 is LNHNV and CDR2 is YYDKDF (reference sequence). With 1 base removed from V and 8 bases from J, the gap between germline ends came to 14 bases.

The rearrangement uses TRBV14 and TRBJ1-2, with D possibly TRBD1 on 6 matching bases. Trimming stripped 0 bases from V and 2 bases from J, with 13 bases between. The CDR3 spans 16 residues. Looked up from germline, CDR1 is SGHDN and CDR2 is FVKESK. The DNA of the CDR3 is TGTGCCAGCAGCCAAGATCGAAGGCAGGGGAACTATGGCTACACCTTC. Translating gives CASSQDRRQGNYGYTF.

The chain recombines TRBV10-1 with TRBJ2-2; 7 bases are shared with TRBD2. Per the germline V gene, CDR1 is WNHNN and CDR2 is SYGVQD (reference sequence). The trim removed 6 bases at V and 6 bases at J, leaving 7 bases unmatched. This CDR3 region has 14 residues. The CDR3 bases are TGCGCCAGCAGCGCGAGCGGACTAGCCGGGGAGCTGTTTTTT. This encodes CASSASGLAGELFF.

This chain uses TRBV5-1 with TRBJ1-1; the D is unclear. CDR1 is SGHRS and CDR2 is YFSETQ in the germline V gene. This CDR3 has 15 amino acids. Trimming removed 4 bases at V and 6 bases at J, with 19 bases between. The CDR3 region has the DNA TGCGCCAGCAGCCCGGCTGCAAGGGCCGGCGCTGAAGCTTTCTTT. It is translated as CASSPAARAGAEAFF.

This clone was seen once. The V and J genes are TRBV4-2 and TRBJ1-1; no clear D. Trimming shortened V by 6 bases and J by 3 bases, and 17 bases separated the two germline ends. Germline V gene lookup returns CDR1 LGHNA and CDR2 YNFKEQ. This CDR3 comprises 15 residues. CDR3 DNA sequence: TGTGCCAGCAGGGGAATTATGACGTCGCACACTGAAGCTTTCTTT. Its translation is CASRGIMTSHTEAFF.

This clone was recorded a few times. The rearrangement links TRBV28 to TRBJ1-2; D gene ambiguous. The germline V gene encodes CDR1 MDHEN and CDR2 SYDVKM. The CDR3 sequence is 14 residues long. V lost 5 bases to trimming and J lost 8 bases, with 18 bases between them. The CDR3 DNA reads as TGTGCCAGCAGTCCCGTATGGGCTCCGAAAGGCTACACCTTC. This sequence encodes CASSPVWAPKGYTF.

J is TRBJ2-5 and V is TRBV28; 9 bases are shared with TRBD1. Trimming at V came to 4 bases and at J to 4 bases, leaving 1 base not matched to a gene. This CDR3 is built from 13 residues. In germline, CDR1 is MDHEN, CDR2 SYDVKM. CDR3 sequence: CASSWDRVETQYF. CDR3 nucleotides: TGTGCCAGCAGTTGGGACAGGGTAGAGACCCAGTACTTC. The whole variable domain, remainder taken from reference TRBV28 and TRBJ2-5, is DVKVTQSSRYLVKRTGEKVFLECVQDMDHENMFWYRQDPGLGLRLIYFSYDVKMKEKGDIPEGYSVSREKKERFSLILESASTNQTSMYLCASSWDRVETQYFGPGTRLLVL.

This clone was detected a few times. The CDR3 reads CATISMGLAGVTDTQYF. The CDR3 DNA reads TGTGCCACCATAAGTATGGGACTAGCGGGAGTAACAGATACGCAGTATTTT. V usage is TRBV2 and J usage is TRBJ2-3; TRBD2 matches at 14 bases. This CDR3 spans 17 amino acids. Germline V gene sequence: CDR1 SNHLY, CDR2 FYNNEI. V lost 10 bases to trimming and J lost 3 bases; unmatched junction nucleotides: 12.

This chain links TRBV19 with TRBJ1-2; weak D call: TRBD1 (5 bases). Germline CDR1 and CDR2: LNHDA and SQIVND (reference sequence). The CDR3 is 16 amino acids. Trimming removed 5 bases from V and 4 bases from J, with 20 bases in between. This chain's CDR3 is CASSSPRDGQGYGYTF. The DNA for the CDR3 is TGTGCCAGTAGTTCCCCTCGGGACGGGCAAGGCTATGGCTACACCTTC.

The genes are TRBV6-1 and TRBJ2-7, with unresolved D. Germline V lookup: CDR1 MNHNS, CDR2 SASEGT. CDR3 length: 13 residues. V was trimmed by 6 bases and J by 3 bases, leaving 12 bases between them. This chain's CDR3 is CASSRPGGYEQYF. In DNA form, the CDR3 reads TGTGCCAGCAGCCGACCAGGTGGCTACGAGCAGTACTTC.

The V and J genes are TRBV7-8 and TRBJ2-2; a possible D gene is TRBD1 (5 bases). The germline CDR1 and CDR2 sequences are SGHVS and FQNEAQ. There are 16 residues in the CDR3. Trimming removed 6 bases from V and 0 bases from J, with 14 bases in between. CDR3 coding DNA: TGTGCCAGCAGGCCACAGGCTATCGCGAACACCGGGGAGCTGTTTTTT. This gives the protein CASRPQAIANTGELFF. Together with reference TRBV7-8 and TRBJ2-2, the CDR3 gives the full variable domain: GAGVSQSPRYKVAKRGQDVALRCDPISGHVSLFWYQQALGQGPEFLTYFQNEAQLDKSGLPSDRFFAERPEGSVSTLKIQRTQQEDSAVYLCASRPQAIANTGELFFGEGSRLTVL.

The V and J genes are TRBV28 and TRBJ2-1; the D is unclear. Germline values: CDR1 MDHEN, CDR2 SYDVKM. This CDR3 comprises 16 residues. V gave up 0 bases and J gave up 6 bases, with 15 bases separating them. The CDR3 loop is CASSLWQGPSLNEQFF. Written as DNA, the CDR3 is TGTGCCAGCAGTTTATGGCAAGGGCCTAGTCTCAATGAGCAGTTCTTC.

CDR3 sequence: CASSLKGSGSPLHF. For the CDR3, the DNA is TGTGCCAGCAGCTTAAAAGGGTCTGGTTCACCCCTCCACTTT. The genes are TRBV7-3 and TRBJ1-6; no clear D gene. The CDR3 extends over 14 amino acids. V dropped 1 base and J dropped 9 bases, with 10 bases sitting between them. CDR1 is SGHTA and CDR2 is FQGTGA in the germline V gene.

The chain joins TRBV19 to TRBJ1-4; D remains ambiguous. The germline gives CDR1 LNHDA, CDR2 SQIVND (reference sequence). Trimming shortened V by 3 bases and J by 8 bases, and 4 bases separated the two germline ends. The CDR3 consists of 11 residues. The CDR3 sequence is CASSIGEKLFF. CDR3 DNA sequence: TGTGCCAGTAGTATTGGAGAAAAACTGTTTTTT.

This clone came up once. CDR3 nucleotide sequence: TGTGCCAGCAGCCCCAGCGGGGGGCGGGAGACCCAGTACTTC. Residues: CASSPSGGRETQYF. V usage is TRBV7-9 and J usage is TRBJ2-5; 9 bases match TRBD2. This CDR3 spans 14 amino acids. Germline CDR1 SEHNR, CDR2 FQNEAQ (reference sequence). After removal of 5 bases from V and 5 bases from J, the junction contained 6 bases not matched to a gene.

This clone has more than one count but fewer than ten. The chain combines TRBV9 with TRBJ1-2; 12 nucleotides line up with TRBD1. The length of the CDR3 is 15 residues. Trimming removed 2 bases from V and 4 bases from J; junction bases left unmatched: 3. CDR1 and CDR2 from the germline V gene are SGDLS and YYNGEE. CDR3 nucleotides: TGTGCCAGCAGCGTTTCGGGACAGGGGGCCTATGGCTACACCTTC. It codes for CASSVSGQGAYGYTF.

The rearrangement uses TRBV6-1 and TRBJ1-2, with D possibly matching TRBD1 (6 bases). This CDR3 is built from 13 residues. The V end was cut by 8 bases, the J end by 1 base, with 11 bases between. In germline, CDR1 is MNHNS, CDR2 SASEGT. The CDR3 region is CASSADSNYGYTF. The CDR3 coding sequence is TGTGCCAGCTCCGCGGACAGTAACTATGGCTACACCTTC.

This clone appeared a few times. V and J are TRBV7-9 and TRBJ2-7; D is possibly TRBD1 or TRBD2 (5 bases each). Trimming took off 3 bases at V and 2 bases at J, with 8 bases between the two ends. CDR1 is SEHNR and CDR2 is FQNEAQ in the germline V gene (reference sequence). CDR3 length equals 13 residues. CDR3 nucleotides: TGTGCCAGCAGCTTGGGGGAACCCTACGAGCAGTACTTC. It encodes CASSLGEPYEQYF.

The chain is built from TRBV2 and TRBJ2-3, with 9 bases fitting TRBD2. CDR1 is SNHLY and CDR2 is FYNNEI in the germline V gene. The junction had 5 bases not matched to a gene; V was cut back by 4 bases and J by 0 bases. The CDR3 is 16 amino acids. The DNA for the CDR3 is TGTGCCAGCAGTGCAGGGACTAGCAGTAGCACAGATACGCAGTATTTT. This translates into CASSAGTSSSTDTQYF.

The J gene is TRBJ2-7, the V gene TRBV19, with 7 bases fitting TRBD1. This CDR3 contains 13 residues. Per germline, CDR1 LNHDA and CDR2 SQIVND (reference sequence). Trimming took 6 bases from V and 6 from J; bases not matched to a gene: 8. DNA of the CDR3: TGTGCCAGTAGAAGAGACAGGGAAGGCGAGCAGTACTTC. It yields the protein CASRRDREGEQYF.

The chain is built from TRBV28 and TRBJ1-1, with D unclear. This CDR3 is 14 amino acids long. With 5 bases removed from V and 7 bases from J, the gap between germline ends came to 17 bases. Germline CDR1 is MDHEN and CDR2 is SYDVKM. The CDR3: CASSDLLREGEAFF. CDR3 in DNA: TGTGCCAGCAGTGACCTCCTCCGGGAGGGTGAAGCTTTCTTT.